A single sample gave rise to the 27 T cell receptor beta chains below, sequenced in a study of blood T cell repertoires in COVID-19. Some clones are missing from TCRdb's copy, which holds only in-frame ones; the method was immunoSEQ multiplex PCR. This sample has 50,000 to 65,000 clones, with about 90% found just once. The source material was peripheral blood. These TCRs come from a man in his sixties with acute or convalescent COVID-19.

The chain employs TRBV19 and TRBJ2-5; the D gene is possibly TRBD2 (5 bases). This CDR3 spans 16 amino acids. V was trimmed by 3 bases and J by 3 bases, leaving 17 bases between them. Germline V CDR1 and CDR2: LNHDA, SQIVND (reference sequence). CDR3 in amino acids: CASSIGNSPIKETQYF. The CDR3 DNA reads TGTGCCAGTAGTATCGGGAACAGCCCCATTAAAGAGACCCAGTACTTC.

This chain links TRBV30 with TRBJ1-4; the match to TRBD1 covers 7 bases. V shed 3 bases and J 0 bases; nucleotides not matched to a gene: 7. Germline V gene lookup returns CDR1 GTSNPN and CDR2 SVGIG (reference sequence). The CDR3 consists of 16 residues. The CDR3 coding sequence is TGTGCCTGGAGCCCAGGGGACAGATCAACTAATGAAAAACTGTTTTTT. Amino acid sequence: CAWSPGDRSTNEKLFF.

V and J are TRBV3-1 (or the pseudogene TRBV3-2) and TRBJ1-2, with 7 nucleotides matching TRBD1. V shed 1 base, J shed 5 bases, and the junction held 10 bases outside the gene matches. The germline V gene encodes CDR1 LGHDT and CDR2 YNNKEL (reference sequence). This CDR3 spans 16 amino acids. CDR3 coding DNA: TGTGCCAGCAGCCAAGGGGGTGACAGGGTTTGGTATGGCTACACCTTC. Translation gives CASSQGGDRVWYGYTF.

The V call is TRBV6-5, the J call TRBJ2-7; 10 bases fit TRBD2. Germline-derived CDR1 and CDR2 are MNHEY and SVGAGI. V dropped 4 bases and J dropped 5; count of bases not matched to a gene: 11. This CDR3 has 16 amino acids. The CDR3 loop is CASSSPSSGSKHEQYF. Here the CDR3 DNA reads TGTGCCAGCAGTTCCCCCTCTAGCGGGAGTAAACACGAGCAGTACTTC.

J is TRBJ1-5 and V is TRBV13; no clear D gene. The V gene lost 5 bases and the J gene lost 0 bases, with 8 bases spanning the gap. The CDR3 totals 14 residues. Germline CDR1 and CDR2: PRHDT and FYEKMQ (reference sequence). The CDR3 here is CASSHSASNQPQHF. The CDR3, as DNA: TGTGCCAGCAGCCATAGTGCTAGCAATCAGCCCCAGCATTTT. The full variable domain, with the rest looked up from reference TRBV13 and TRBJ1-5, is AAGVIQSPRHLIKEKRETATLKCYPIPRHDTVYWYQQGPGQDPQFLISFYEKMQSDKGSIPDRFSAQQFSDYHSELNMSSLELGDSALYFCASSHSASNQPQHFGDGTRLSIL.

The V gene is TRBV23-1, the J gene TRBJ2-1; TRBD2 matches at 7 bases. TRBV23-1 is an open reading frame whose function is uncertain. V was pared by 2 bases and J by 6 bases, with 25 bases of the junction left unmatched. This CDR3 is built from 21 residues. The CDR3 nucleotides read TGCGCCAGCAGTCAACCCGGGGGTCCGGGGGGTTACTTTAACCCTTCCAATGAGCAGTTCTTC. Its translation is CASSQPGGPGGYFNPSNEQFF.

The chain links TRBV3-1 (or the pseudogene TRBV3-2) to TRBJ2-2; D is uncertain. The CDR3 is 15 residues long. V was shortened by 3 bases and J by 5 bases, with 13 bases between the two germline ends. Germline V CDR1 and CDR2: LGHDT, YNNKEL (reference sequence). The CDR3 loop is CASSQVQDLTGELFF. CDR3 nucleotides: TGTGCCAGCAGCCAGGTTCAGGATTTAACCGGGGAGCTGTTTTTT.

This clone has just one count. The chain links TRBV3-1 (or the pseudogene TRBV3-2) to TRBJ1-2; 7 bases agree with TRBD1. From germline, CDR1 is LGHDT and CDR2 YNNKEL (reference sequence). The V segment lost 2 bases and the J segment 2 bases; nucleotides outside the gene matches: 2. The CDR3 contains 14 residues. The CDR3 DNA follows: TGTGCCAGCAGCCAATTGACAGGGAACTATGGCTACACCTTC. This sequence encodes CASSQLTGNYGYTF.

The chain uses TRBV7-2 and TRBJ1-6; no firm D call. Trimming stripped 3 bases from V and 7 bases from J, with 7 bases between. The CDR3 spans 13 residues. Germline CDR1 SGHTA, CDR2 FQGNSA. The CDR3 DNA is TGTGCCAGCAGCTTTACCCGGAATTCACCCCTCCACTTT. Translating it yields CASSFTRNSPLHF.

This clone was picked up a small number of times. This rearrangement joins TRBV11-1 to TRBJ1-1; D might be TRBD1 (5 bases). CDR3 size: 14 residues. The germline V and J ends were trimmed by 5 bases and 2 bases, with 12 bases remaining between them. Per germline, CDR1 SGHAT and CDR2 FQDESV (reference sequence). The CDR3 protein is CASSLQGSNTEAFF. DNA of the CDR3: TGTGCCAGCAGCCTGCAGGGCAGTAACACTGAAGCTTTCTTT.

The chain employs TRBV11-1 and TRBJ1-1; tentative D call: TRBD1 (5 bases). Trimming removed 1 base from V and 4 bases from J, with 10 bases in between. Germline CDR1 and CDR2: SGHAT and FQDESV (reference sequence). The CDR3 runs to 14 residues. The CDR3 loop is CASSLGRGTTEAFF. The CDR3 nucleotides read TGTGCCAGCAGCTTAGGTCGGGGGACCACTGAAGCTTTCTTT.

The CDR3 reads CASSLSAANYGYTF. In DNA, the CDR3 is TGTGCCAGCAGTTTAAGTGCGGCTAACTATGGCTACACCTTC. The chain joins TRBV3-1 (or the pseudogene TRBV3-2) to TRBJ1-2, with no clear D. The CDR3 covers 14 residues. V gave up 6 bases and J gave up 0 bases, with 11 bases separating them. CDR1 and CDR2 from the germline V gene are LGHDT and YNNKEL (reference sequence).

The rearrangement links TRBV29-1 to TRBJ2-2, with D possibly TRBD1 on 6 matching bases. The CDR3 runs to 18 residues. Germline V gene lookup returns CDR1 SQVTM and CDR2 ANQGSEA. V was trimmed by 2 bases and J by 4 bases, leaving 23 bases between them. The CDR3 sequence: CSVECRSGRGFRTGELFF. Here the CDR3 DNA reads TGCAGCGTTGAATGTCGGAGTGGCAGGGGTTTTCGCACCGGGGAGCTGTTTTTT.

J is TRBJ2-3 and V is TRBV30, with 7 bases fitting TRBD2. The CDR3 covers 14 residues. Trimming cost V 4 bases and J 4 bases; bases outside gene matches: 8. Germline-derived CDR1 and CDR2 are GTSNPN and SVGIG (reference sequence). The CDR3 coding sequence is TGTGCCTGGACCAGTCCAGGGAGGGCAGATACGCAGTATTTT. Residues: CAWTSPGRADTQYF.

This clone has only one observation. V is TRBV18 and J is TRBJ1-2, with D possibly matching TRBD1 (5 bases). Germline V gene lookup returns CDR1 KGHSH and CDR2 LQKENI. CDR3 length: 15 residues. V lost 2 bases and J lost 4, with 14 bases in between. This CDR3 is CASSPSPQVAYGYTF. DNA of the CDR3: TGTGCCAGCTCACCATCCCCACAGGTTGCCTATGGCTACACCTTC. Variable domain in full (rest from reference TRBV18 and TRBJ1-2): NAGVMQNPRHLVRRRGQEARLRCSPMKGHSHVYWYRQLPEEGLKFMVYLQKENIIDESGMPKERFSAEFPKEGPSILRIQQVVRGDSAAYFCASSPSPQVAYGYTFGSGTRLTVV.

The chain links TRBV4-2 to TRBJ2-7; 7 bases are shared with TRBD1. The CDR3 runs 16 residues. Germline CDR1 LGHNA, CDR2 YNFKEQ. J lost 1 base, V lost 0 bases, and 6 bases had no gene match. The CDR3 region has the DNA TGTGCCAGCAGCCAAGACGGGTGGGGACAGTCCTACGAGCAGTACTTC. This sequence encodes CASSQDGWGQSYEQYF.

V and J are TRBV6-2 or TRBV6-3 and TRBJ1-1; D remains unclear. Trimming took 2 bases from V and 5 from J, leaving 15 bases between them. Germline CDR1 MNHEY, CDR2 SVGEGT. CDR3 length: 15 residues. This chain's CDR3 is CASSYDTRAGTEAFF. The CDR3 nucleotides are TGTGCCAGCAGTTACGATACCCGGGCGGGGACTGAAGCTTTCTTT.

V usage is TRBV2 and J usage is TRBJ1-4; 9 bases are a match to TRBD1. This CDR3 has 16 amino acids. The J segment lost 3 bases and the V segment lost 7 bases, leaving 9 bases of the junction unmatched. Germline lookup yields CDR1 SNHLY and CDR2 FYNNEI. The CDR3 reads CASTRTGVASNEKLFF. The DNA of the CDR3 is TGTGCCAGCACCCGGACAGGGGTAGCTTCTAATGAAAAACTGTTTTTT.

The chain is built from TRBV1 and TRBJ2-3; the table's D call TRBD2 went unverified against the DNA. TRBV1 is reported as a pseudogene. The CDR3 has 17 amino acids. The chain's CDR3 is CTSSQGLTGGSTDTQYF. CDR3 DNA: TGCACCAGCAGCCAAGGTCTCACGGGAGGGAGCACAGATACGCAGTATTTT.

This clone occurred once. The CDR3 is CASSTFPGLPADTQYF. CDR3 DNA sequence: TGTGCCAGCAGCACCTTTCCGGGACTCCCCGCAGATACGCAGTATTTT. The rearrangement joins TRBV21-1 to TRBJ2-3; the table assigns TRBD2, which was not confirmed against the DNA. TRBV21-1 is a known pseudogene. The CDR3 runs to 16 residues.

This clone was found once. The chain recombines TRBV5-1 with TRBJ1-1; 8 bases are shared with TRBD1. Germline values: CDR1 SGHRS, CDR2 YFSETQ. The trim removed 0 bases at V and 1 base at J, leaving 5 bases unmatched. The CDR3 length is 16 residues. The CDR3 region has the DNA TGCGCCAGCAGCTTGGGACAGGGGCTGGGGAACACTGAAGCTTTCTTT. It encodes CASSLGQGLGNTEAFF.

This clone appeared once. V is TRBV7-3 and J is TRBJ2-2; 7 nucleotides agree with TRBD2. V shed 5 bases, J shed 5 bases, and the junction held 11 bases outside the gene matches. Germline V gives CDR1 SGHTA, CDR2 FQGTGA. This CDR3 contains 16 residues. The CDR3 is CASSPRSTGGTGELFF. For the CDR3, the DNA is TGTGCCAGCAGCCCCCGTTCGACGGGAGGTACCGGGGAGCTGTTTTTT.

The V and J genes are TRBV7-2 and TRBJ2-7; the D gene is possibly TRBD2 (6 bases). V was clipped by 2 bases and J by 4 bases, with 12 bases between them. Germline values: CDR1 SGHTA, CDR2 FQGNSA. The length of the CDR3 is 14 residues. As DNA, the CDR3 is TGTGCCAGCAGCTTATATAGCGGACTATACGAGCAGTACTTC. Its protein product is CASSLYSGLYEQYF.

This clone has just one count. This chain uses TRBV6-5 with TRBJ1-2; TRBD1 is a possible D gene (6 bases). The CDR3 is 14 amino acids. V was clipped by 2 bases and J by 0 bases, with 7 bases between them. Germline V gene sequence: CDR1 MNHEY, CDR2 SVGAGI. The CDR3: CASSYRDTNYGYTF. CDR3 coding DNA: TGTGCCAGCAGTTACAGGGACACTAACTATGGCTACACCTTC.

CDR3 nucleotides: TGTGCCAGCAGTGAACTCAGGTGGACTGAAGCTTTCTTT. This translates into CASSELRWTEAFF. V is TRBV2 and J is TRBJ1-1, with unresolved D. Germline-derived CDR1 and CDR2 are SNHLY and FYNNEI. CDR3 length: 13 amino acids. The V end was cut by 2 bases, the J end by 5 bases, with 9 bases between.

The CDR3 sequence: CASSGRVHGYTF. The CDR3 bases are TGTGCCAGCAGTGGCAGGGTACACGGCTACACCTTC. The chain carries TRBV2 and TRBJ1-2; maybe TRBD1 (5 bases). CDR3 length: 12 amino acids. Germline loops: CDR1 SNHLY, CDR2 FYNNEI. Trimming removed 4 bases at V and 8 bases at J, with 11 bases between. Full variable domain (outside the CDR3, taken from reference TRBV2 and TRBJ1-2): EPEVTQTPSHQVTQMGQEVILRCVPISNHLYFYWYRQILGQKVEFLVSFYNNEISEKSEIFDDQFSVERPDGSNFTLKIRSTKLEDSAMYFCASSGRVHGYTFGSGTRLTVV.

V is TRBV7-8 and J is TRBJ1-1; 7 bases agree with TRBD1. The CDR3 totals 14 residues. J was trimmed by 4 bases and V by 5 bases; bases with no gene match: 7. Germline assignment: CDR1 SGHVS and CDR2 FQNEAQ. In nucleotides, the CDR3 is TGTGCCAGCAGCCCAGGGGGGAGTGGCACTGAAGCTTTCTTT. Its protein product is CASSPGGSGTEAFF.